The 19 T cell receptor beta chains presented below share a single source sample, sequenced in a study of graft-versus-host responses after intestinal transplantation. These receptors have no known antigen. The assay was immunoSEQ multiplex PCR, and TCRdb's table has in-frame clones only and misses some. The sample includes some 140,000 clones, roughly 91% of them seen just once. The material was unstimulated CD4+ T cells sorted from spleen or lymph node cells, obtained before intestinal transplant. The origin of the receptors is a human donor who received an intestinal transplant.

Comments on this clone: Its ends do not fully match the called genes, so a read error is possible. The chain employs TRBV5-1 and TRBJ2-7; a weak D match, TRBD1 (6 bases). Per the germline V gene, CDR1 is SGHRS and CDR2 is YFSETQ. This CDR3 spans 14 amino acids. In DNA form, the CDR3 reads TGTGCCAGCAGCTTCGGACAGCTCTCCTACGAGCAGTACTTC. Translating gives CASSFGQLSYEQYF.

The chain recombines TRBV5-4 with TRBJ1-2; the D gene is possibly TRBD1 (5 bases). The length of the CDR3 is 16 residues. Trimming removed 4 bases at V and 4 bases at J, with 20 bases between. Germline-derived CDR1 and CDR2 are SGHNT and YYREEE (reference sequence). CDR3 nucleotide sequence: TGTGCCAGCAGCCTGGCCCCGGCAGGGCAAAGCTATGGCTACACCTTC. This translates into CASSLAPAGQSYGYTF.

The genes are TRBV29-1 and TRBJ1-3; D not resolved. Trimming took off 2 bases at V and 6 bases at J, with 8 bases between the two ends. The CDR3 runs to 12 residues. From germline, CDR1 is SQVTM and CDR2 ANQGSEA. CDR3 loop: CSVELEENTIYF. The CDR3 DNA is TGCAGCGTTGAATTAGAGGAAAACACCATATATTTT.

The chain recombines TRBV6-5 with TRBJ2-5; TRBD1 aligns across 8 bases. The CDR3 sequence is 12 residues long. Trimming cost V 5 bases and J 5 bases; bases outside gene matches: 1. CDR1 and CDR2 from the germline V gene are MNHEY and SVGAGI. CDR3 coding DNA: TGTGCCAGCAGTGACAGGGGTGAGACCCAGTACTTC. This encodes CASSDRGETQYF.

V usage is TRBV6-1 and J usage is TRBJ2-4; either TRBD1 or TRBD2 may supply D (6 bases each). Germline assignment: CDR1 MNHNS and CDR2 SASEGT. V was clipped by 2 bases and J by 0 bases, with 14 bases between them. The CDR3 has 17 residues. CDR3 in amino acids: CASSERRGSLAKNIQYF. The CDR3 DNA sequence: TGTGCCAGCAGTGAAAGGAGGGGGAGCTTAGCCAAAAACATTCAGTACTTC.

This sequence joins TRBV5-1 and TRBJ2-7, with TRBD1 as a possible D gene (6 bases). V lost 4 bases to trimming and J lost 3 bases, with 11 bases between them. Germline CDR1 is SGHRS and CDR2 is YFSETQ. The CDR3 sequence is 13 residues long. The CDR3 loop reads CASSIKQGYEQYF. CDR3 DNA sequence: TGCGCCAGCAGCATAAAACAGGGCTACGAGCAGTACTTC.

The V and J genes are TRBV28 and TRBJ2-2, with 10 bases fitting TRBD2. The germline gives CDR1 MDHEN, CDR2 SYDVKM. This CDR3 spans 16 amino acids. The V segment lost 5 bases and the J segment 6 bases; nucleotides outside the gene matches: 9. The CDR3 nucleotides are TGTGCCAGCAGTCCTAGACTAGCGGGTGGTTCCGGGGAGCTGTTTTTT. Residues: CASSPRLAGGSGELFF.

The chain joins TRBV6-5 to TRBJ2-1, with 8 bases aligning to TRBD2. Trimming at V came to 0 bases and at J to 12 bases, leaving 7 bases not matched to a gene. Per the germline V gene, CDR1 is MNHEY and CDR2 is SVGAGI. CDR3 length: 14 residues. CDR3 DNA: TGTGCCAGCAGTTACTCGGAAATCCGGGGGGGGCAGTTCTTC. Translated: CASSYSEIRGGQFF.

The V gene is TRBV9, the J gene TRBJ2-7; 7 bases align to TRBD1. The CDR3 is 16 amino acids. J gave up 2 bases and V 0 bases, and 8 bases lay outside the gene matches. The germline CDR1 and CDR2 sequences are SGDLS and YYNGEE. The CDR3 spells CASSVAPFQGAYEQYF. In DNA, the CDR3 is TGTGCCAGCAGCGTAGCCCCGTTTCAGGGGGCCTACGAGCAGTACTTC.

The chain uses TRBV5-1 and TRBJ2-5, with 12 bases lining up with TRBD2. Looked up from germline, CDR1 is SGHRS and CDR2 is YFSETQ. This CDR3 has 15 amino acids. J gave up 2 bases and V 3 bases, and 2 bases lay outside the gene matches. CDR3 coding DNA: TGCGCCAGCAGCTCGCTAGCGGGAGGGCAAGAGACCCAGTACTTC. Translation: CASSSLAGGQETQYF. Complete variable domain (other parts from reference TRBV5-1 and TRBJ2-5): KAGVTQTPRYLIKTRGQQVTLSCSPISGHRSVSWYQQTPGQGLQFLFEYFSETQRNKGNFPGRFSGRQFSNSRSEMNVSTLELGDSALYLCASSSLAGGQETQYFGPGTRLLVL.

Of note for this clone: The same CDR3 also results from other DNA sequences found in this sample. This chain connects TRBV27 to TRBJ2-1; TRBD2 agrees at 8 bases. The CDR3 is 16 residues long. Germline V gene lookup returns CDR1 MNHEY and CDR2 SMNVEV (reference sequence). The V segment lost 2 bases and the J segment 1 base; nucleotides outside the gene matches: 4. CDR3 coding DNA: TGTGCCAGCAGTTTAGCTAGCGGGCTATCCTACAATGAGCAGTTCTTC. This encodes CASSLASGLSYNEQFF.

The rearrangement joins TRBV28 to TRBJ1-5; the D is unclear. Between the trimmed V and J ends, which lost 5 bases and 2 bases, there was a span of 16 bases. This CDR3 spans 16 amino acids. Germline assignment: CDR1 MDHEN and CDR2 SYDVKM. CDR3 protein: CASSPSLPQGNQPQHF. CDR3 bases: TGTGCCAGCAGTCCCTCACTCCCTCAGGGCAATCAGCCCCAGCATTTT.

The CDR3 sequence is CASSPRTSGRAGNEQFF. CDR3 in DNA: TGTGCCAGCTCACCACGGACTAGCGGGAGGGCCGGGAATGAGCAGTTCTTC. The rearrangement joins TRBV18 to TRBJ2-1; 15 bases align to TRBD2. CDR1 is KGHSH and CDR2 is LQKENI in the germline V gene. The CDR3 has 17 residues. V shed 1 base and J 7 bases; nucleotides not matched to a gene: 5.

The chain is built from TRBV9 and TRBJ2-1; TRBD2 agrees at 13 bases. J lost 2 bases, V lost 0 bases, and 2 bases had no gene match. Germline assignment: CDR1 SGDLS and CDR2 YYNGEE. The CDR3 runs 17 residues. CDR3 sequence (DNA): TGTGCCAGCAGCGTAGGCGGACTAGCGGGAGCCTACAATGAGCAGTTCTTC. Amino acid sequence: CASSVGGLAGAYNEQFF. Complete variable domain (other parts from reference TRBV9 and TRBJ2-1): DSGVTQTPKHLITATGQRVTLRCSPRSGDLSVYWYQQSLDQGLQFLIQYYNGEERAKGNILERFSAQQFPDLHSELNLSSLELGDSALYFCASSVGGLAGAYNEQFFGPGTRLTVL.

CDR3 in amino acids: CASSPRVGGSYEQYF. In nucleotides, the CDR3 is TGTGCCAGCAGCCCGAGGGTGGGAGGGAGCTACGAGCAGTACTTC. This chain connects TRBV6-5 to TRBJ2-7, with 7 positions matching TRBD2. J was trimmed by 3 bases and V by 6 bases; bases with no gene match: 11. The CDR3 is 15 residues long. Germline V gene data show CDR1 as MNHEY and CDR2 as SVGAGI.

The chain links TRBV7-3 to TRBJ2-3; 10 nucleotides line up with TRBD2. CDR1 and CDR2 (germline): SGHTA, FQGTGA. Losses at the gene ends were 2 bases for V and 3 bases for J; bases not matched to a gene: 11. The CDR3 contains 18 residues. CDR3 bases: TGTGCCAGCAGCTTACTTGGAGCGGGAGGGTACCGAACAGATACGCAGTATTTT. Translating gives CASSLLGAGGYRTDTQYF.

In regard to this clone: This specimen includes other DNA sequences encoding the same CDR3. The chain uses TRBV6-5 and TRBJ2-7, with a tentative D call TRBD2 (5 bases). Germline V CDR1 and CDR2: MNHEY, SVGAGI. The CDR3 is 11 amino acids. Trimming stripped 5 bases from V and 6 bases from J, with 8 bases between. This CDR3 reads CASSVGVEQYF. The CDR3 nucleotides are TGTGCCAGCAGTGTCGGGGTCGAGCAGTACTTC.

This chain connects TRBV19 to TRBJ1-1; a weak D match, TRBD1 (5 bases). The germline gives CDR1 LNHDA, CDR2 SQIVND (reference sequence). The CDR3 length is 13 residues. Trimming shortened V by 1 base and J by 4 bases, and 7 bases separated the two germline ends. The CDR3 loop reads CASSIVGVTEAFF. The CDR3 DNA reads TGTGCCAGTAGTATAGTAGGGGTCACTGAAGCTTTCTTT.

The chain joins TRBV5-1 to TRBJ1-2; TRBD1 agrees at 10 bases. The CDR3 runs to 17 residues. CDR1 is SGHRS, CDR2 YFSETQ, per germline. V shed 0 bases, J shed 3 bases, and the junction held 8 bases outside the gene matches. CDR3: CASSLGQGARGDYGYTF. CDR3 DNA sequence: TGCGCCAGCAGCTTGGGACAGGGGGCGCGCGGAGACTATGGCTACACCTTC. The entire variable domain, with the rest obtained from reference TRBV5-1 and TRBJ1-2, is as follows: KAGVTQTPRYLIKTRGQQVTLSCSPISGHRSVSWYQQTPGQGLQFLFEYFSETQRNKGNFPGRFSGRQFSNSRSEMNVSTLELGDSALYLCASSLGQGARGDYGYTFGSGTRLTVV.